Listed below are T cell receptor beta chains from one sample, sequenced in a study of T cell responses to AZD1222 COVID-19 vaccine. Measured with immunoSEQ multiplex PCR; TCRdb has only the in-frame clones, and not every one. The sample records 150,000 or so clones, about 90% being singletons. The material was peripheral blood, obtained 28 days after the second AZD1222 dose. The source is an adult who received the AZD1222 COVID-19 vaccine. Both conserved end residues are part of each CDR3. D genes are given only for firm matches. A row's size may be missing; if present it is once, few, many or a size class.

J gene: TRBJ2-6
clone size: -
D gene: -
V gene: TRBV27
CDR3 DNA: TGTGCCAGCAGTTTAGGCTTCTCTGGGGCCAACGTCCTGACTTTC
CDR3 protein: CASSLGFSGANVLTF

J gene: TRBJ1-4
clone size: -
D gene: -
V gene: TRBV19
CDR3 DNA: TGTGCCAGTAGTATTTCCACGGGGGATGAAAAACTGTTTTTT
CDR3 protein: CASSISTGDEKLFF

J gene: TRBJ2-1
clone size: -
D gene: -
V gene: TRBV19
CDR3 DNA: TGTGCCAGTAGTATAGTGGGGGGAAGGGAGAATGAGCAGTTCTTC
CDR3 protein: CASSIVGGRENEQFF

J gene: TRBJ2-7
clone size: -
D gene: TRBD1
V gene: TRBV6-5
CDR3 DNA: TGTGCCAGCAGTTACTCAACAGGGGTGGGCGAGCAGTACTTC
CDR3 protein: CASSYSTGVGEQYF

J gene: TRBJ2-2
clone size: -
D gene: -
V gene: TRBV6-6
CDR3 DNA: TGTGCCAGCAGCCCCCCGAAGATAGCAGAAACCGGGGAGCTGTTTTTT
CDR3 protein: CASSPPKIAETGELFF

J gene: TRBJ2-3
clone size: once
D gene: -
V gene: TRBV12-3/TRBV12-4
CDR3 DNA: TGTGCCAGCAGCACGACAGGCACAGATACGCAGTATTTT
CDR3 protein: CASSTTGTDTQYF

J gene: TRBJ2-2
clone size: -
D gene: TRBD1
V gene: TRBV5-4
CDR3 DNA: TGTGCCAGCAGACCCGGGACAGGGGCTGGGGGGGAGCTGTTTTTT
CDR3 protein: CASRPGTGAGGELFF

J gene: TRBJ1-1
clone size: -
D gene: TRBD1
V gene: TRBV27
CDR3 DNA: TGTGCCAGCAGCCATACAGGGGTCCCTGAAGCTTTCTTT
CDR3 protein: CASSHTGVPEAFF

J gene: TRBJ1-5
clone size: -
D gene: TRBD1
V gene: TRBV9
CDR3 DNA: TGTGCCAGCAGCGGCGGGACAGCCAATCAGCCCCAGCATTTT
CDR3 protein: CASSGGTANQPQHF

J gene: TRBJ2-1
clone size: -
D gene: TRBD2
V gene: TRBV7-2
CDR3 DNA: TGTGCCAGCAGCCCCACCGGGACTAGCCAGAGGGGGCAGTTCTTC
CDR3 protein: CASSPTGTSQRGQFF

J gene: TRBJ1-3
clone size: once
D gene: -
V gene: TRBV28
CDR3 DNA: TGTGCCAGCAGTTTATCCAGAAACACCATATATTTT
CDR3 protein: CASSLSRNTIYF

J gene: TRBJ1-1
clone size: -
D gene: -
V gene: TRBV30
CDR3 DNA: TGTGCCTGGAGTAAAGGGGGGACTAACACTGAAGCTTTCTTT
CDR3 protein: CAWSKGGTNTEAFF

J gene: TRBJ1-2
clone size: -
D gene: -
V gene: TRBV29-1
CDR3 DNA: TGCAGCGTTGAAAGTGAGTCTCCTAACTATGGCTACACCTTC
CDR3 protein: CSVESESPNYGYTF

J gene: TRBJ1-2
clone size: -
D gene: -
V gene: TRBV6-5
CDR3 DNA: TGTGCCAGCAGCAGACTGTATGGCTACACCTTC
CDR3 protein: CASSRLYGYTF

J gene: TRBJ2-7
clone size: -
D gene: -
V gene: TRBV5-1
CDR3 DNA: TGCGCCAGCAGCTTGGGACAGGCCACCTACGAGCAGTACTTC
CDR3 protein: CASSLGQATYEQYF

J gene: TRBJ1-1
clone size: -
D gene: TRBD1
V gene: TRBV19
CDR3 DNA: TGTGCCAGTAGTATGCGCTGGACAGGGAACACTGAAGCTTTCTTT
CDR3 protein: CASSMRWTGNTEAFF

J gene: TRBJ2-2
clone size: -
D gene: -
V gene: TRBV4-2
CDR3 DNA: TGTGCCAGCAGCCAGCTAGCCAGCGCGAACACCGGGGAGCTGTTTTTT
CDR3 protein: CASSQLASANTGELFF

J gene: TRBJ2-2
clone size: -
D gene: -
V gene: TRBV11-3
CDR3 DNA: TGTGCCAGCAGCTTGAGTAGCGCGAACACCGGGGAGCTGTTTTTT
CDR3 protein: CASSLSSANTGELFF

J gene: TRBJ2-7
clone size: -
D gene: TRBD1
V gene: TRBV18
CDR3 DNA: TGTGCCAGCTCACCAGACAGGGCCACGAGCGAGCAGTACTTC
CDR3 protein: CASSPDRATSEQYF

J gene: TRBJ2-1
clone size: -
D gene: -
V gene: TRBV18
CDR3 DNA: TGTGCCAGCTCACCACCGTTGTGGGAGCGAGCGTCCTACAATGAGCAGTTCTTC
CDR3 protein: CASSPPLWERASYNEQFF

J gene: TRBJ1-5
clone size: -
D gene: -
V gene: TRBV7-9
CDR3 DNA: TGTGCCAGCAGCCCCCAGGGAGGCAATCAGCCCCAGCATTTT
CDR3 protein: CASSPQGGNQPQHF

J gene: TRBJ1-3
clone size: -
D gene: -
V gene: TRBV4-1
CDR3 DNA: TGCGCCAGCAGCCACCGATGGGTAGGAAACACCATATATTTT
CDR3 protein: CASSHRWVGNTIYF

J gene: TRBJ1-1
clone size: once
D gene: -
V gene: TRBV27
CDR3 DNA: TGTGCCAGCAGGAAACCGGGACCGCTAGCCGAAGCTTTCTTT
CDR3 protein: CASRKPGPLAEAFF

J gene: TRBJ2-2
clone size: -
D gene: -
V gene: TRBV15
CDR3 DNA: TGTGCCACCAGCAGAGATCATCTCTTGAGGGAGAACACCGGGGAGCTGTTTTTT
CDR3 protein: CATSRDHLLRENTGELFF

J gene: TRBJ1-5
clone size: -
D gene: -
V gene: TRBV21-1
CDR3 DNA: TGTGCCAGCAGCAAAGAACAGGGCCCTAATCAGCCCCAGCATTTT
CDR3 protein: CASSKEQGPNQPQHF

J gene: TRBJ1-6
clone size: once
D gene: TRBD1
V gene: TRBV4-3
CDR3 DNA: TGCGCCAGCAGCTCAAGTCGCCGGGACAGAGTTTCACCCCTCCACTTT
CDR3 protein: CASSSSRRDRVSPLHF

J gene: TRBJ2-5
clone size: -
D gene: -
V gene: TRBV13
CDR3 DNA: TGTGCCAGCAGCTTATTAGGGGGGGCCGTGGAGACCCAGTACTTC
CDR3 protein: CASSLLGGAVETQYF

J gene: TRBJ1-1
clone size: -
D gene: -
V gene: TRBV6-5
CDR3 DNA: TGTGCCAGCAGTTACTCCAAGGGATTGAACACTGAAGCTTTCTTT
CDR3 protein: CASSYSKGLNTEAFF